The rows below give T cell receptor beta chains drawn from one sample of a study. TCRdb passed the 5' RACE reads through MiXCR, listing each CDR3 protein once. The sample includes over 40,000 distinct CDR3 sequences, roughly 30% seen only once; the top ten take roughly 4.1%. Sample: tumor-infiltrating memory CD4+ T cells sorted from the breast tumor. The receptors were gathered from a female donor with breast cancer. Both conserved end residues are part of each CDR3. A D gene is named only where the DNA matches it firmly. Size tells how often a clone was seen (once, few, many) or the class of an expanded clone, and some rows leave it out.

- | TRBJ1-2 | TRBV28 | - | CASSLAFAGLDYGYTF | TGTGCCAGCAGTTTAGCATTCGCAGGGCTCGACTATGGCTACACCTTC
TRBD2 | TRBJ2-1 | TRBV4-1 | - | CASSQDGRMGYNEQFF | TGCGCCAGCAGCCAAGACGGGAGGATGGGATACAATGAGCAGTTCTTC
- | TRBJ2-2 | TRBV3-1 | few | CASSQAERTGELFF | TGTGCCAGCAGCCAAGCTGAGCGGACCGGGGAGCTGTTTTTT
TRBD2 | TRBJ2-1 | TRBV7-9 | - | CASSKGLAGSYNEQFF | TGTGCCAGCAGCAAGGGACTAGCGGGGAGTTACAATGAGCAGTTCTTC
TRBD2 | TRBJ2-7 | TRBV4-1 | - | CASSRRRAGDHEQYF | TGCGCCAGCAGCCGGAGACGAGCGGGAGACCACGAGCAGTACTTC
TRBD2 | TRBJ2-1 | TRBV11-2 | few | CASTRSGSVDEQFF | TGTGCCAGCACCCGTAGCGGGAGTGTCGATGAGCAGTTCTTC
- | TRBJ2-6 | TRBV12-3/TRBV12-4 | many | CASSPVGSGANVLTF | TGTGCCAGCTCCCCGGTGGGCTCTGGGGCCAACGTCCTGACTTTC
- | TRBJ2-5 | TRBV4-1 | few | CASSQVPSRAQYF | TGCGCCAGCAGCCAAGTACCCAGTCGGGCCCAGTACTTC
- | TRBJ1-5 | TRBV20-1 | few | CSALTYDSYNQPQHF | TGCAGTGCCCTCACCTATGACAGTTACAATCAGCCCCAGCATTTT
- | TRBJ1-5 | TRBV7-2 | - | CASSPHSNQPQRF | TGTGCCAGCAGCCCCCATAGCAATCAGCCCCAGCGTTTT
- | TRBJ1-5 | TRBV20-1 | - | CSADGDNQPQHF | TGCAGTGCAGACGGAGATAATCAGCCCCAGCATTTT
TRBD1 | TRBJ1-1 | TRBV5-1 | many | CASSLQGRNTEAFF | TGCGCCAGCAGCCTACAGGGGAGGAACACTGAAGCTTTCTTT
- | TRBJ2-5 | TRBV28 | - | CASSRRETQYF | TGTGCCAGCAGTCGGCGAGAGACCCAGTACTTC
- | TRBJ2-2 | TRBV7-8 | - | CASSSLPGGENTGELFF | TGTGCCAGCAGCTCCCTCCCTGGCGGGGAGAACACCGGGGAGCTGTTTTTT
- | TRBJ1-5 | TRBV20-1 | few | CSVGGKGSQPQHF | TGCAGTGTGGGAGGGAAAGGGTCTCAGCCCCAGCATTTT
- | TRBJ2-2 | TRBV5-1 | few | CASSPPLGGELFF | TGCGCCAGCAGCCCCCCTTTGGGCGGGGAGCTGTTTTTT
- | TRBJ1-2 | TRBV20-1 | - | CSARDWAGSSYGYTF | TGCAGTGCTAGAGATTGGGCGGGATCGAGCTATGGCTACACCTTC
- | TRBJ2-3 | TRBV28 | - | CASRHPSTDTQYF | TGTGCCAGCAGACACCCTAGCACAGATACGCAGTATTTT
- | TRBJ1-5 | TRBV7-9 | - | CASSGTPGGNQPQHF | TGTGCCAGCAGCGGGACTCCGGGGGGCAATCAGCCCCAGCATTTT
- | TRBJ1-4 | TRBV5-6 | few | CASSLGTTEKLFF | TGTGCCAGCAGCCTCGGGACAACTGAAAAACTGTTTTTT
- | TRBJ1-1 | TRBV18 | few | CASLGGTVHTEAFF | TGTGCCAGCTTAGGCGGAACAGTTCACACTGAAGCTTTCTTT
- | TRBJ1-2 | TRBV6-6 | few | CASSWGGRYYGYTF | TGTGCCAGCAGTTGGGGGGGGCGGTACTATGGCTACACCTTC
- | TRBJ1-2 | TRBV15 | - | CATSSGGYGYTF | TGTGCCACCAGCAGCGGTGGCTATGGCTACACCTTC
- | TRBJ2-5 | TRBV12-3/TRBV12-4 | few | CATQARGMETQYF | TGTGCCACCCAGGCCAGGGGTATGGAGACCCAGTACTTC
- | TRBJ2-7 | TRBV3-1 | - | CASSQEPGEQYF | TGTGCCAGCAGCCAAGAACCTGGGGAGCAGTACTTC
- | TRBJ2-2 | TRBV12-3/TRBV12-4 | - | CASRDANTGELFF | TGTGCCAGCAGAGACGCGAACACCGGGGAGCTGTTTTTT
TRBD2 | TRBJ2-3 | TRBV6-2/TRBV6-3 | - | CASSYTSGGPDTQYF | TGTGCCAGCAGTTACACTAGCGGGGGGCCGGATACGCAGTATTTT
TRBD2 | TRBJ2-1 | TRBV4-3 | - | CASSQGRRIAGDEQFF | TGCGCCAGCAGCCAAGGCCGCCGAATAGCGGGAGATGAGCAGTTCTTC
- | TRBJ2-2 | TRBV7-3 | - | CASSFREAGELFF | TGTGCCAGCAGCTTCAGGGAGGCCGGGGAGCTGTTTTTT
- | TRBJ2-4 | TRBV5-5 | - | CASNFRQSGDIQYF | TGTGCCAGCAACTTCCGACAGTCTGGGGACATTCAGTACTTC
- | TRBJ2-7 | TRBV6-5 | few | CASSYLTSYEQYF | TGTGCCAGCAGTTATCTTACATCGTACGAGCAGTACTTC